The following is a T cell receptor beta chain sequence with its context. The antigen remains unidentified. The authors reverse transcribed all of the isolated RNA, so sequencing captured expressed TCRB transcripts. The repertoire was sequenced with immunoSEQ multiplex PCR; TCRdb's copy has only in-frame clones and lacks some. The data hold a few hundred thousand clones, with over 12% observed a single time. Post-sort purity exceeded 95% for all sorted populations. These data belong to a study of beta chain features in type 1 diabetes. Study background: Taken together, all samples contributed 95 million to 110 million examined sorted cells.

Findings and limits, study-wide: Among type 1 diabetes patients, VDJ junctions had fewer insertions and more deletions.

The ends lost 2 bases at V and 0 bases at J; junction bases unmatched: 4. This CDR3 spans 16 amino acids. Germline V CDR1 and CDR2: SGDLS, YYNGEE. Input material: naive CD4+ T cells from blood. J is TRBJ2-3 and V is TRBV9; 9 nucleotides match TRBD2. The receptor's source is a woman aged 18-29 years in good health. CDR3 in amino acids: CASSVLAGSSTDTQYF. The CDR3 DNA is TGTGCCAGCAGCGTCCTAGCGGGATCTAGCACAGATACGCAGTATTTT.